This is a list of T cell receptor beta chains from one sample in a study of shared clonotypes between healthy human individuals. TCRdb's copy holds only in-frame clones and misses some; the assay was immunoSEQ multiplex PCR. The data contain about 820,000 clones, 80% to 95% of them singletons. Specimen: naive CD8+ T cells sorted from blood. All receptors come from a young man in good health. Each CDR3 is given with its conserved first and last residue. Each record gives: D gene, V gene, clone size, J gene, CDR3 DNA, CDR3 protein. A D gene is named only where the DNA matches it firmly. Not every row has a clone size; where given, it reads once, few, many or a size class.

-,TRBV4-1,-,TRBJ2-1,TGCGCCAGCAGCCAAGCCAGCAGCTCCTACAATGAGCAGTTCTTC,CASSQASSSYNEQFF
-,TRBV7-8,-,TRBJ2-5,TGTGCCAGCTTCAGGGAAGGGGGAGAGACCCAGTACTTC,CASFREGGETQYF
-,TRBV4-1,-,TRBJ1-1,TGCGCCAGCAGCCCCTCCAGGGGCAATACTGAAGCTTTCTTT,CASSPSRGNTEAFF
-,TRBV28,-,TRBJ2-7,TGTGCCAGCAGAGGTCCCGGTCTAGGCATAACCTACGAGCAGTACTTC,CASRGPGLGITYEQYF
TRBD2,TRBV2,-,TRBJ2-2,TGTGCCAGCAGTCGACTAGCGGGAGGTCTCGAGGAGCTGTTTTTT,CASSRLAGGLEELFF
-,TRBV28,-,TRBJ2-1,TGTGCCAGCAGCCGGAACAACGAGCAGTTCTTC,CASSRNNEQFF
-,TRBV28,-,TRBJ2-3,TGTGCCAGCAGCCCGACGGACACCACAGATACGCAGTATTTT,CASSPTDTTDTQYF
-,TRBV19,-,TRBJ1-2,TGTGCCAGTATCCCCCCTACATCCGGCGACCGCCCCTATGGCTACACCTTC,CASIPPTSGDRPYGYTF
TRBD2,TRBV4-1,-,TRBJ2-7,TGCGCCAGCAGCCAAGAAGGGACTAGCCTCTACGAGCAGTACTTC,CASSQEGTSLYEQYF
TRBD2,TRBV28,-,TRBJ2-1,TGTGCCAGCAGTTCACAACTAGCGGGCGGGGGTAATGAGCAGTTCTTC,CASSSQLAGGGNEQFF
-,TRBV5-6,-,TRBJ2-3,TGTGCCAGCAGCTTGGGGACAGTAAACACAGATACGCAGTATTTT,CASSLGTVNTDTQYF
TRBD2,TRBV9,-,TRBJ2-1,TGTGCCAGCAGCGTATGGCGGGAGAACTACAGTGAGCAGTTCTTC,CASSVWRENYSEQFF
-,TRBV7-9,-,TRBJ2-7,TGTGCCAGCAGCCTCAGAGCCGAGATCCCCTACGAGCAGTACTTC,CASSLRAEIPYEQYF
-,TRBV7-8,-,TRBJ2-5,TGTGCCAGCAGCCTAGTGACTCGACAAGAGACCCAGTACTTC,CASSLVTRQETQYF
-,TRBV11-2,-,TRBJ2-3,TGTGCCAGCAGCTTCTGGGTCACAGATACGCAGTATTTT,CASSFWVTDTQYF
TRBD2,TRBV5-1,-,TRBJ2-1,TGCGCCAGCAGCTCGGGACTAGCGGGAGTTGTCTACAATGAGCAGTTCTTC,CASSSGLAGVVYNEQFF
TRBD2,TRBV2,once,TRBJ2-7,TGTGCCAGCAGACCGAGCGGGAGCTACGAGCAGTACTTC,CASRPSGSYEQYF
TRBD2,TRBV27,once,TRBJ2-7,TGTGCCAGCAGTTCCATAGCGGGTCCGATGGGGGAGCAGTACTTC,CASSSIAGPMGEQYF
TRBD2,TRBV11-2,-,TRBJ2-2,TGTGCCAGCAGCTTAGGTCTAGCGGGAGAGACCGGGGAGCTGTTTTTT,CASSLGLAGETGELFF
TRBD2,TRBV5-3,-,TRBJ2-7,TGTGCCAGAATTGACCGGACTAGCTTCGAGCAGTACTTC,CARIDRTSFEQYF
TRBD1,TRBV27,-,TRBJ1-5,TGTGCCAGCAGTCCTACGGGACAGGGGACCACTCAGCCCCAGCATTTT,CASSPTGQGTTQPQHF
-,TRBV28,-,TRBJ1-1,TGTGCCAGCAGAGTAGGACAGCAGAACACTGAAGCTTTCTTT,CASRVGQQNTEAFF
-,TRBV4-3,-,TRBJ2-1,TGCGCCAGCAGCCAAAAGCCCCCAAGGGGAGGCTACAATGAGCAGTTCTTC,CASSQKPPRGGYNEQFF
-,TRBV21-1,-,TRBJ1-2,TGTGCCAGCAGCAGAAACAGGTCTCTCATCTCCTTC,CASSRNRSLISF
TRBD2,TRBV9,-,TRBJ2-7,TGTGCCAGCAGCCTTCTCGCGGGACTAGCGGGGGAAGAGCAGTACTTC,CASSLLAGLAGEEQYF
TRBD2,TRBV2,-,TRBJ2-7,TGTGCCAGCAGTAGGACTAGTCCTAATTCCTACGAGCAGTACTTC,CASSRTSPNSYEQYF
TRBD1,TRBV7-3,-,TRBJ2-2,TGTGCCAGCAGCTTAGATCCCGACAGGGGGGACACCGGGGAGCTGTTTTTT,CASSLDPDRGDTGELFF
TRBD1,TRBV7-6,-,TRBJ1-2,TGTGCCAGCAGCTTAGATTCAGGGGGGTATGGCTACACCTTC,CASSLDSGGYGYTF
-,TRBV10-1,-,TRBJ1-4,TGCGCCAGCAGTGAGCCAGGAAGCCCTGAAAAACTGTTTTTT,CASSEPGSPEKLFF
TRBD2,TRBV6-1,-,TRBJ2-2,TGTGCCAGCAGTGAACCTAGCGGGAGGGCCGAATTGACCGGGGAGCTGTTTTTT,CASSEPSGRAELTGELFF
-,TRBV2,-,TRBJ2-3,TGTGCCAGCTCCTACGGGAGGGGGCGCCGGGACACAGATACGCAGTATTTT,CASSYGRGRRDTDTQYF
-,TRBV19,-,TRBJ2-7,TGTGCCAGTAGTATCGTCGGCGCGGTGCCATCCGAGCAGTACTTC,CASSIVGAVPSEQYF
TRBD1,TRBV7-3,-,TRBJ2-3,TGTGCCAGCAGCAATATGGGACAGGGAATAGATACGCAGTATTTT,CASSNMGQGIDTQYF
-,TRBV27,once,TRBJ1-5,TGTGCCAGCAGTCAGGGAAATCAGCCCCAGCATTTT,CASSQGNQPQHF
TRBD1,TRBV6-1,-,TRBJ2-7,TGTGCCAGCAATGACAGGGGGCTACATTACGAGCAGTACTTC,CASNDRGLHYEQYF
-,TRBV28,once,TRBJ1-5,TGTGCCAGCGGGTGGGGTAATCAGCCCCAGCATTTT,CASGWGNQPQHF
TRBD2,TRBV7-3,-,TRBJ2-1,TGTGCCAGCAGTTCCGGGACTAGCGGGATTCTCGATGAGCAGTTCTTC,CASSSGTSGILDEQFF
-,TRBV4-3,-,TRBJ2-1,TGCGCCAGCAGCCAAGATCTTCAGGGATTCAATGAGCAGTTCTTC,CASSQDLQGFNEQFF
-,TRBV9,-,TRBJ2-7,TGTGCCAGCAGCCCGTATTCCTACCCCTACGAGCAGTACTTC,CASSPYSYPYEQYF
TRBD1,TRBV6-5,-,TRBJ2-5,TGTGCCAGCAAGGGACAGGGGTTAGAGACCCAGTACTTC,CASKGQGLETQYF
TRBD2,TRBV4-3,-,TRBJ2-5,TGCGCCAGCAGCCAAGCTCGGACTAGCGGGAGGGCCCTCGGGGAGACCCAGTACTTC,CASSQARTSGRALGETQYF
-,TRBV9,-,TRBJ2-7,TGTGCCAGCAGCCCCTCCACCCGGGATACCCGCGGGCAGTACTTC,CASSPSTRDTRGQYF
TRBD2,TRBV6-5,-,TRBJ2-5,TGTGCCAGCAGTTACGTCGCCGGGGGGGAGACCCAGTACTTC,CASSYVAGGETQYF
-,TRBV5-6,-,TRBJ1-4,TGTGCCAGCAGCTTGGCGAGGGGTGAAAAACTGTTTTTT,CASSLARGEKLFF
-,TRBV4-2,-,TRBJ2-2,TGTGCCAGCAGCCAAGAAGGAGACTGGACCGGGGAGCTGTTTTTT,CASSQEGDWTGELFF
TRBD1,TRBV27,-,TRBJ2-7,TGTGCCAGCAGTAGGGACAGGGCGACCTACGAGCAGTACTTC,CASSRDRATYEQYF